This T cell receptor (beta chain) was sequenced in a study of vaccination and CD4 T cells after COVID-19. As for treatment: approximately nine-day PBMC culture with coronavirus spike peptide pools or control peptides (ViraFEST assay). Sequencing of the DNA from cultured CD4+ T cells was carried out with the Oncomine TCR Beta short-read assay. MiXCR, run by TCRdb on the PCR reads, gives a single entry per CDR3 protein. The table records about 20,000 distinct CDR3 sequences, around 23% of them present only once. There are a few counts of this clonotype. Its antigen remains unidentified. Germline V gene sequence: CDR1 GTSNPN, CDR2 SVGIG (reference sequence). The CDR3 spans 13 residues. The V end was cut by 4 bases, the J end by 1 base, with 9 bases between.

Material for sequencing was cultured CD4+ T cells from blood. The clonotype comes from a human donor with COVID-19. The chain joins TRBV30 to TRBJ2-3; maybe TRBD1 (5 bases). In nucleotides, the CDR3 is TGTGCCTGGATTCCCAGGGGCACAGATACGCAGTATTTT. Its translation is CAWIPRGTDTQYF.